The present entry profiles one T cell receptor delta chain with its context. As yet, its antigen is unknown. TCRdb has a much larger clone's protein, which differs at residue 7 from the translation of this DNA, likely because of a read error; what is shown is the protein translated from the DNA. This sample is part of a study of γδ T cells in repeated Plasmodium falciparum infection. TCRdb called clones from the multiplex PCR reads again using CATT. The data hold 80,000 to 95,000 delta-chain clones, with roughly 1.4% observed a single time. This CDR3 has 12 residues. Germline V gene sequence: CDR1 TSWWSYY, CDR2 QGS. Flow sorting of PBMC yielded separate Vgamma9/Vdelta2+ and Vdelta2-negative gammadelta T cell populations for bulk repertoire analysis. Study-wide results and caveats: Vgamma9/Vdelta2+ repertoires stayed stably polyclonal over time and infection. Repeated controlled infections reportedly drove waves of new clonotype selection in Vdelta2-negative, mostly Vdelta1+, gammadelta repertoires.

Sequencing used gamma-delta T cells from blood. The chain combines TRDV1 with TRDJ1; D perhaps matches TRDD3 (5 bases). As TCRdb names no J gene, one was assigned here on the basis of a DNA match to germline. This TCR came from a pool of human donors (malaria-infected and uninfected, not separated). The CDR3 region is CAHGEPRNKLIF. As DNA, the CDR3 is TGTGCTCATGGGGAACCACGGAATAAACTCATCTTT.